Described below is a single TCR beta chain sequence and its context. Only in-frame clones appear in the TCRdb table, and some are missing; sequencing was by immunoSEQ multiplex PCR. The sample yields under 130,000 clones, about 91% seen once. The data stem from a study of T cell responses to AZD1222 COVID-19 vaccine. Germline CDR1 MNHEY, CDR2 SVGAGI. The V and J ends lost 8 bases and 1 base respectively, with 14 bases between them. The CDR3 has 14 amino acids. This TCR was recovered from an adult who received the AZD1222 COVID-19 vaccine. The rearrangement joins TRBV6-5 to TRBJ1-1; D is perhaps TRBD1 (5 bases). Sequencing used peripheral blood, obtained 28 days after the second AZD1222 dose. The CDR3 nucleotides are TGTGCCAGCCACCTGGGGCAGGCGAACACTGAAGCTTTCTTT. This sequence encodes CASHLGQANTEAFF.